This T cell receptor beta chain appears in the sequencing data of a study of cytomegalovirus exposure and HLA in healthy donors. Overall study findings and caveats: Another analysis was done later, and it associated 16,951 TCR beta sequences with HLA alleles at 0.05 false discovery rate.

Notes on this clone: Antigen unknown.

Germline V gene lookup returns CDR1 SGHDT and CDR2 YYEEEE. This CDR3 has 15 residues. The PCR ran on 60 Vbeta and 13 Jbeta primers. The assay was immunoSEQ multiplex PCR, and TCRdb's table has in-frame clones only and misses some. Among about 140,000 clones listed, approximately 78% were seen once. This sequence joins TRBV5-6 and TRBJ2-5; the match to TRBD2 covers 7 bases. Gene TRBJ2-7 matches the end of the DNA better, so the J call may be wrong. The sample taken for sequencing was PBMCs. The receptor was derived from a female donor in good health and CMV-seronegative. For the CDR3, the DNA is TGTGCCAGCAGCACCGGCAAGCGGGGTAATATCGAGCAGTACTTC. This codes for CASSTGKRGNIEQYF.